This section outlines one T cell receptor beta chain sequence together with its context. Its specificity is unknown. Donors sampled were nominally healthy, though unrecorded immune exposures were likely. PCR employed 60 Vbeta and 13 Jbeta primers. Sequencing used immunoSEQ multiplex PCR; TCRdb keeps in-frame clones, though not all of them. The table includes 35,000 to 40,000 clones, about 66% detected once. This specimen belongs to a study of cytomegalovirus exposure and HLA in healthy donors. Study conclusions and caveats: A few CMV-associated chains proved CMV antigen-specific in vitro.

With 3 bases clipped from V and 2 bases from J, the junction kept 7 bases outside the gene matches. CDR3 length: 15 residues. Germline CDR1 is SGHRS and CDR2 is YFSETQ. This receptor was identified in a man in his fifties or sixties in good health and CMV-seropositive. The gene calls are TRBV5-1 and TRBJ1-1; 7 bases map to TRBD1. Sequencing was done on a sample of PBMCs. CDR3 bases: TGCGCCAGCAGCTGGCAGGGACAGCCTAACACTGAAGCTTTCTTT. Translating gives CASSWQGQPNTEAFF.